The 12 T cell receptor beta chains in this list originate from one sample, sequenced in a study of cytomegalovirus exposure and HLA in healthy donors. A multiplex PCR was run with 60 Vbeta primers and 13 Jbeta primers. Sequencing used immunoSEQ multiplex PCR; TCRdb keeps in-frame clones, though not all of them. The repertoire holds around 120,000 clones, with about 76% as singletons. Sample: PBMCs. The receptors originated from a man aged 55 to 69 in good health and CMV-seropositive.

The V and J genes are TRBV5-1 and TRBJ2-2, with a possible D match to TRBD1 (5 bases). Germline V gene sequence: CDR1 SGHRS, CDR2 YFSETQ. This CDR3 contains 15 residues. Trimming took off 1 base at V and 4 bases at J, with 11 bases between the two ends. CDR3: CASSLQSGITGELFF. DNA of the CDR3: TGCGCCAGCAGCTTGCAGTCAGGGATCACCGGGGAGCTGTTTTTT.

The V and J genes are TRBV11-2 and TRBJ2-3, with TRBD1 matching over 7 bases. V shed 5 bases, J shed 3 bases, and the junction held 8 bases outside the gene matches. Germline V CDR1 and CDR2: SGHAT, FQNNGV. This CDR3 comprises 15 residues. The CDR3 spells CASSPPDRYTDTQYF. For the CDR3, the DNA is TGTGCCAGCAGCCCACCGGACAGGTATACAGATACGCAGTATTTT.

This clone was observed a few times. The chain links TRBV2 to TRBJ2-1; TRBD1 matches at 8 bases. CDR3 length: 14 amino acids. Trimming cost V 9 bases and J 8 bases; bases outside gene matches: 12. CDR1 is SNHLY, CDR2 FYNNEI, per germline. The CDR3 DNA follows: TGTGCCAGTCGCGACAGGGGATTTTGGCATGAGCAGTTCTTC. It yields the protein CASRDRGFWHEQFF.

The chain combines TRBV6-6 with TRBJ1-6; 8 nucleotides agree with TRBD1. The germline CDR1 and CDR2 sequences are MNHNY and SVGAGI (reference sequence). The CDR3 has 15 residues. The V segment lost 6 bases and the J segment 3 bases; nucleotides outside the gene matches: 4. Here the CDR3 reads CASRNTGGYNSPLHF. CDR3 DNA: TGTGCCAGCAGAAATACAGGGGGCTATAATTCACCCCTCCACTTT.

In the case of this clone: The junction departs from germline at one end; a sequencing error may be responsible. Additional DNA sequences in this sample encode the identical CDR3. V is TRBV19 and J is TRBJ1-1; D might be TRBD1 (6 bases). CDR3 length equals 15 residues. Germline V gene sequence: CDR1 LNHDA, CDR2 SQIVND (reference sequence). DNA of the CDR3: TGTGCCAGTAGTACTCTCAGGGGCCAGAACACCGAAGCTTTCTTT. It specifies CASSTLRGQNTEAFF.

The chain joins TRBV5-1 to TRBJ2-5; 12 bases match TRBD1. TRBJ2-7 matches the DNA end more closely, so the J call is doubtful. CDR3 length: 14 residues. Germline values: CDR1 SGHRS, CDR2 YFSETQ. The CDR3 protein is CASSSGQGAREQYF. The CDR3 nucleotides are TGCGCCAGCAGCTCGGGACAGGGGGCGCGCGAGCAGTACTTC.

The J gene is TRBJ1-5, the V gene TRBV28; D not resolved. V lost 5 bases to trimming and J lost 8 bases, with 7 bases between them. This CDR3 contains 11 residues. From germline, CDR1 is MDHEN and CDR2 SYDVKM. As DNA, the CDR3 is TGTGCCAGCAGTCAGGAAAAGCCCCAGCATTTT. Amino acid sequence: CASSQEKPQHF.

This chain joins TRBV9 and TRBJ1-1, with D possibly matching TRBD1 (6 bases). The V gene's germline CDR1 is SGDLS and CDR2 YYNGEE. The CDR3 covers 15 residues. V lost 3 bases and J lost 0, with 12 bases in between. The CDR3, as DNA: TGTGCCAGCAGCGCACTAGACAGGTTGAACACTGAAGCTTTCTTT. It translates to CASSALDRLNTEAFF.

V is TRBV28 and J is TRBJ1-2, with a tentative D call TRBD1 (6 bases). Per the germline V gene, CDR1 is MDHEN and CDR2 is SYDVKM. This CDR3 contains 16 residues. The V and J ends lost 6 bases and 4 bases respectively, with 21 bases between them. The CDR3, as DNA: TGTGCCAGCAGAACCATCAGGGGCAGCGAAGGCTATGGCTACACCTTC. Translation gives CASRTIRGSEGYGYTF.

This clone has just one count. The chain has TRBV4-1 and TRBJ1-1; 7 nucleotides line up with TRBD1. V shed 4 bases and J 1 base; nucleotides not matched to a gene: 6. The CDR3 is 15 residues long. Germline V lookup: CDR1 MGHRA, CDR2 YSYEKL. The CDR3 nucleotides read TGCGCCAGCAGCCTCCGACAGGGACCGAACACTGAAGCTTTCTTT. Protein sequence: CASSLRQGPNTEAFF.

The chain has TRBV6-1 and TRBJ1-1, with D hard to call. Germline V gene sequence: CDR1 MNHNS, CDR2 SASEGT. The CDR3 contains 14 residues. V was shortened by 7 bases and J by 0 bases, with 12 bases between the two germline ends. CDR3 sequence reads: CASIRHSMNTEAFF. Here the CDR3 DNA reads TGTGCCAGCATAAGACACAGCATGAACACTGAAGCTTTCTTT.

The chain employs TRBV7-2 and TRBJ1-1; perhaps TRBD1 as D (5 bases). V was trimmed by 7 bases and J by 4 bases, leaving 16 bases between them. CDR3 size: 14 residues. In germline, CDR1 is SGHTA, CDR2 FQGNSA. The CDR3 spells CASKSPGGPTEAFF. CDR3 nucleotides: TGTGCCAGCAAATCGCCCGGGGGACCCACTGAAGCTTTCTTT.